The rows below give T cell receptor beta chains drawn from one sample of a study of blood T cell repertoires in COVID-19. TCRdb's table, derived via immunoSEQ multiplex PCR, lists solely in-frame clones and lacks some. Counted here are approximately 350,000 clones, around nine tenths occurring once; the ten biggest clones make up around 6.6%. Source material: peripheral blood. Receptor source: a woman aged 70 to 79 with COVID-19, enrolled during active disease. Each CDR3 is given with its conserved first and last residue. D genes are given only for firm matches. Not every row has a clone size; where given, it reads once, few, many or a size class.

CDR3 protein: CASSFPTGTAPGELFF; CDR3 DNA: TGTGCCAGCAGCTTCCCAACCGGGACAGCGCCCGGGGAGCTGTTTTTT; clone size: .; J gene: TRBJ2-2; V gene: TRBV11-2; D gene: TRBD1
CDR3 protein: CASSEGRPTDTQYF; CDR3 DNA: TGTGCCAGCAGTGAAGGGAGACCCACAGATACGCAGTATTTT; clone size: .; J gene: TRBJ2-3; V gene: TRBV2; D gene: .
CDR3 protein: CASSLGGGTNQPQHF; CDR3 DNA: TGTGCCAGCAGCCTCGGGGGGGGGACCAATCAGCCCCAGCATTTT; clone size: .; J gene: TRBJ1-5; V gene: TRBV28; D gene: .
CDR3 protein: CASSTRDRANEQYF; CDR3 DNA: TGTGCCAGCAGCACTAGGGACAGGGCTAACGAGCAGTACTTC; clone size: .; J gene: TRBJ2-7; V gene: TRBV7-2; D gene: TRBD1
CDR3 protein: CAWSVLDRDTGELFF; CDR3 DNA: TGTGCCTGGAGTGTACTGGACAGGGACACCGGGGAGCTGTTTTTT; clone size: .; J gene: TRBJ2-2; V gene: TRBV30; D gene: TRBD1
CDR3 protein: CASSTGTSGGTDTQYF; CDR3 DNA: TGTGCCAGTAGTACCGGGACTAGCGGGGGCACAGATACGCAGTATTTT; clone size: .; J gene: TRBJ2-3; V gene: TRBV19; D gene: TRBD2
CDR3 protein: CASSKDRDNKAGANVLTF; CDR3 DNA: TGTGCCAGCAGCAAAGACCGGGACAATAAGGCTGGGGCCAACGTCCTGACTTTC; clone size: .; J gene: TRBJ2-6; V gene: TRBV21-1; D gene: .
CDR3 protein: CASSPGRGQETQYF; CDR3 DNA: TGTGCCAGCTCACCCGGCCGGGGACAAGAGACCCAGTACTTC; clone size: .; J gene: TRBJ2-5; V gene: TRBV18; D gene: .
CDR3 protein: CASSQTRGGPLYRNSPLHF; CDR3 DNA: TGCGCCAGCAGTCAAACCCGGGGGGGGCCTCTCTACCGTAATTCACCCCTCCACTTT; clone size: once; J gene: TRBJ1-6; V gene: TRBV23-1; D gene: .
CDR3 protein: CSVDRATEAFF; CDR3 DNA: TGCAGCGTGGACAGGGCCACTGAAGCTTTCTTT; clone size: .; J gene: TRBJ1-1; V gene: TRBV29-1; D gene: TRBD1
CDR3 protein: CASSERSGGGAYEQYF; CDR3 DNA: TGTGCCAGCAGCGAGCGTAGCGGGGGGGGCGCCTACGAGCAGTACTTC; clone size: .; J gene: TRBJ2-7; V gene: TRBV6-6; D gene: TRBD2
CDR3 protein: CASNLDRGYNQPQHF; CDR3 DNA: TGTGCCAGCAACTTAGACAGGGGGTATAATCAGCCCCAGCATTTT; clone size: .; J gene: TRBJ1-5; V gene: TRBV6-5; D gene: TRBD1
CDR3 protein: CASRLGVEAFF; CDR3 DNA: TGTGCCAGCAGGTTAGGGGTTGAAGCTTTCTTT; clone size: .; J gene: TRBJ1-1; V gene: TRBV6-5; D gene: .
CDR3 protein: CASSLAPSTDTQYF; CDR3 DNA: TGTGCCAGCAGCTTAGCCCCTAGCACAGATACGCAGTATTTT; clone size: .; J gene: TRBJ2-3; V gene: TRBV11-2; D gene: .
CDR3 protein: CASSYRAGTEAFF; CDR3 DNA: TGTGCCAGCAGTTACAGGGCTGGCACTGAAGCTTTCTTT; clone size: .; J gene: TRBJ1-1; V gene: TRBV28; D gene: .
CDR3 protein: CASSVVGDRELPSGNTIYF; CDR3 DNA: TGTGCCAGCAGCGTAGTCGGGGACAGGGAGTTACCCTCTGGAAACACCATATATTTT; clone size: .; J gene: TRBJ1-3; V gene: TRBV9; D gene: TRBD1
CDR3 protein: CASSQDGGAGTDTQYF; CDR3 DNA: TGTGCCAGCAGCCAAGATGGGGGGGCCGGCACAGATACGCAGTATTTT; clone size: .; J gene: TRBJ2-3; V gene: TRBV4-2; D gene: .
CDR3 protein: CASSLSEYNEQFF; CDR3 DNA: TGTGCCAGCAGTTTATCAGAGTACAATGAGCAGTTCTTC; clone size: .; J gene: TRBJ2-1; V gene: TRBV27; D gene: .
CDR3 protein: CASSVGGSGGGRETQYF; CDR3 DNA: TGTGCCAGCAGCGTAGGAGGAAGCGGTGGAGGTCGAGAGACCCAGTACTTC; clone size: .; J gene: TRBJ2-5; V gene: TRBV9; D gene: .
CDR3 protein: CASSPQTANTEAFF; CDR3 DNA: TGTGCCAGCAGCCCGCAAACAGCAAACACTGAAGCTTTCTTT; clone size: .; J gene: TRBJ1-1; V gene: TRBV7-9; D gene: .
CDR3 protein: CASSPGHRDEQYF; CDR3 DNA: TGTGCCAGCAGCCCGGGACATAGAGACGAGCAGTACTTC; clone size: .; J gene: TRBJ2-7; V gene: TRBV27; D gene: .
CDR3 protein: CASSSSSGGTSTDAQYF; CDR3 DNA: TGTGCCAGCAGCTCCTCTAGCGGGGGGACTAGCACAGATGCGCAGTATTTT; clone size: .; J gene: TRBJ2-3; V gene: TRBV9; D gene: TRBD2
CDR3 protein: CASSRDRGRDTEAFF; CDR3 DNA: TGTGCCAGCTCACGGGACAGGGGCCGCGACACTGAAGCTTTCTTT; clone size: .; J gene: TRBJ1-1; V gene: TRBV18; D gene: TRBD1
CDR3 protein: CASSSRTGKGPQHF; CDR3 DNA: TGTGCCAGCAGTTCCAGGACAGGGAAGGGGCCCCAGCATTTT; clone size: .; J gene: TRBJ1-5; V gene: TRBV6-5; D gene: TRBD1
CDR3 protein: CASSYLNLAGDIVSYNEQFF; CDR3 DNA: TGTGCCAGCAGTTATCTCAATCTAGCGGGGGACATCGTCTCCTACAATGAGCAGTTCTTC; clone size: .; J gene: TRBJ2-1; V gene: TRBV6-2/TRBV6-3; D gene: TRBD2
CDR3 protein: CASSLIQGLPSHYGYTF; CDR3 DNA: TGTGCCAGCAGCCTGATACAGGGGTTGCCTTCTCACTATGGCTACACCTTC; clone size: few; J gene: TRBJ1-2; V gene: TRBV14; D gene: TRBD1
CDR3 protein: CASSYLGPPRQETQYF; CDR3 DNA: TGTGCCAGCAGTTACTTGGGGCCCCCGCGCCAAGAGACCCAGTACTTC; clone size: .; J gene: TRBJ2-5; V gene: TRBV6-5; D gene: .
CDR3 protein: CATSRDSGHLSGNTIYF; CDR3 DNA: TGTGCCACCAGCAGAGATTCGGGACACCTCTCTGGAAACACCATATATTTT; clone size: .; J gene: TRBJ1-3; V gene: TRBV15; D gene: .
CDR3 protein: CASSKWAGASEQYF; CDR3 DNA: TGTGCCAGCAGCAAATGGGCGGGGGCAAGCGAGCAGTACTTC; clone size: .; J gene: TRBJ2-7; V gene: TRBV21-1; D gene: .
CDR3 protein: CASSRGQGAEDTQYF; CDR3 DNA: TGTGCCAGCAGCCGCGGACAGGGGGCAGAAGATACGCAGTATTTT; clone size: many; J gene: TRBJ2-3; V gene: TRBV11-2; D gene: TRBD1
CDR3 protein: CASSLRGGGETQYF; CDR3 DNA: TGTGCCAGCAGCTTACGGGGAGGTGGGGAGACCCAGTACTTC; clone size: .; J gene: TRBJ2-5; V gene: TRBV5-4; D gene: .
CDR3 protein: CASRRTGASSYEQYF; CDR3 DNA: TGTGCCAGCAGACGGACAGGGGCCTCCTCCTACGAGCAGTACTTC; clone size: .; J gene: TRBJ2-7; V gene: TRBV28; D gene: TRBD1
CDR3 protein: CASSTVPGTQYF; CDR3 DNA: TGTGCCAGTAGTACGGTCCCGGGGACCCAGTACTTC; clone size: .; J gene: TRBJ2-5; V gene: TRBV19; D gene: .
CDR3 protein: CASTLRDFGGSTQYF; CDR3 DNA: TGTGCCAGCACCCTCCGGGACTTCGGTGGTTCGACCCAGTACTTC; clone size: .; J gene: TRBJ2-5; V gene: TRBV28; D gene: .
CDR3 protein: CAWSVLAGAYNEQFF; CDR3 DNA: TGTGCCTGGAGTGTACTAGCGGGGGCCTACAATGAGCAGTTCTTC; clone size: .; J gene: TRBJ2-1; V gene: TRBV30; D gene: TRBD2
CDR3 protein: CASTRASGNTIYF; CDR3 DNA: TGTGCCAGCACGAGAGCTTCTGGAAACACCATATATTTT; clone size: .; J gene: TRBJ1-3; V gene: TRBV12-3/TRBV12-4; D gene: .
CDR3 protein: CASSPFSGTGNTIYF; CDR3 DNA: TGTGCCAGCAGCCCCTTTTCCGGTACTGGAAACACCATATATTTT; clone size: .; J gene: TRBJ1-3; V gene: TRBV7-8; D gene: .
CDR3 protein: CASSVTGIEAFF; CDR3 DNA: TGTGCCAGCAGTGTGACAGGGATTGAAGCTTTCTTT; clone size: once; J gene: TRBJ1-1; V gene: TRBV6-1; D gene: TRBD1
CDR3 protein: CASSFGQGNQPQHF; CDR3 DNA: TGTGCCAGCAGCTTCGGACAGGGCAATCAGCCCCAGCATTTT; clone size: .; J gene: TRBJ1-5; V gene: TRBV7-2; D gene: TRBD1
CDR3 protein: CATSESGGPYGYTF; CDR3 DNA: TGTGCCACCAGTGAATCAGGTGGGCCCTATGGCTACACCTTC; clone size: .; J gene: TRBJ1-2; V gene: TRBV24-1; D gene: .
CDR3 protein: CASEIPGLAKNIQYF; CDR3 DNA: TGTGCCAGCGAAATTCCGGGACTAGCCAAAAACATTCAGTACTTC; clone size: .; J gene: TRBJ2-4; V gene: TRBV27; D gene: .
CDR3 protein: CASSGVQTEAFF; CDR3 DNA: TGTGCCAGCAGTGGGGTACAGACTGAAGCTTTCTTT; clone size: .; J gene: TRBJ1-1; V gene: TRBV2; D gene: .
CDR3 protein: CASSLKDRNTEAFF; CDR3 DNA: TGTGCCAGCAGCCTAAAGGACAGGAACACTGAAGCTTTCTTT; clone size: few; J gene: TRBJ1-1; V gene: TRBV3-1/TRBV3-2; D gene: .
CDR3 protein: CASSWEGSTGGSPLHF; CDR3 DNA: TGTGCCAGCAGTTGGGAGGGGTCGACGGGCGGGTCACCCCTCCACTTT; clone size: once; J gene: TRBJ1-6; V gene: TRBV27; D gene: .
CDR3 protein: CASSAGQMNTEAFF; CDR3 DNA: TGTGCCAGCAGCGCGGGACAGATGAACACTGAAGCTTTCTTT; clone size: .; J gene: TRBJ1-1; V gene: TRBV9; D gene: TRBD1
CDR3 protein: CASSSSPNQPQHF; CDR3 DNA: TGTGCCAGCAGCTCCTCCCCCAATCAGCCCCAGCATTTT; clone size: .; J gene: TRBJ1-5; V gene: TRBV5-6; D gene: .
CDR3 protein: CASSPHRQGYNSPLHF; CDR3 DNA: TGTGCCAGCAGCCCCCATCGCCAGGGGTACAATTCACCCCTCCACTTT; clone size: .; J gene: TRBJ1-6; V gene: TRBV28; D gene: .
CDR3 protein: CASSPNRDRVYEQYF; CDR3 DNA: TGTGCCAGCAGCCCGAACCGGGACAGGGTTTACGAGCAGTACTTC; clone size: many; J gene: TRBJ2-7; V gene: TRBV28; D gene: TRBD1
CDR3 protein: CASSIGQGANQPQHF; CDR3 DNA: TGTGCCAGCAGCATAGGACAGGGGGCTAATCAGCCCCAGCATTTT; clone size: .; J gene: TRBJ1-5; V gene: TRBV5-8; D gene: TRBD1
CDR3 protein: CASSDLGEHSPLHF; CDR3 DNA: TGTGCCAGCAGCGATTTAGGGGAACACTCACCCCTCCACTTT; clone size: .; J gene: TRBJ1-6; V gene: TRBV9; D gene: .
CDR3 protein: CASSLFRLREPQETQYF; CDR3 DNA: TGTGCCAGCAGTTTATTTCGCCTAAGGGAGCCCCAAGAGACCCAGTACTTC; clone size: .; J gene: TRBJ2-5; V gene: TRBV28; D gene: .
CDR3 protein: CASSLGVASNQPQHF; CDR3 DNA: TGTGCCAGCAGCTTAGGGGTAGCTAGTAATCAGCCCCAGCATTTT; clone size: .; J gene: TRBJ1-5; V gene: TRBV7-9; D gene: .
CDR3 protein: CASSLDTNSPLHF; CDR3 DNA: TGTGCCAGCAGCTTGGACACGAATTCACCCCTCCACTTT; clone size: once; J gene: TRBJ1-6; V gene: TRBV7-9; D gene: .
CDR3 protein: CAISPGGMNNYGYTF; CDR3 DNA: TGTGCCATCTCTCCGGGCGGGATGAATAACTATGGCTACACCTTC; clone size: .; J gene: TRBJ1-2; V gene: TRBV10-3; D gene: .
CDR3 protein: CASSFPGTFYEQYF; CDR3 DNA: TGTGCCAGCAGTTTTCCAGGTACGTTCTACGAGCAGTACTTC; clone size: .; J gene: TRBJ2-7; V gene: TRBV6-2/TRBV6-3; D gene: .